The 3 T cell receptor beta chains presented below share a single source sample, sequenced in a study of blood T cells in healthy people across ages. Primed by a sample-barcoded 5' primer and a J-beta primer mix, a second PCR proceeded for roughly 7 to 12 cycles. Via MiXCR, TCRdb re-called the 5' RACE reads, giving one row per CDR3 protein. The profile shows roughly 1.9 million distinct CDR3 sequences, more than 35% of them singletons. The sequenced sample was blood. The receptors were sampled from a human donor in good health.

This clonotype has a handful of counts. The J gene is TRBJ1-2, the V gene TRBV7-2; the match to TRBD1 covers 8 bases. This CDR3 spans 15 amino acids. CDR1 SGHTA and CDR2 FQGNSA come from the germline V gene. With 7 bases clipped from V and 3 bases from J, the junction kept 10 bases outside the gene matches. The chain's CDR3 is CASTRDRLGYYGYTF. CDR3 nucleotides: TGTGCCAGCACCCGGGACAGGTTGGGTTACTATGGCTACACCTTC.

There are many counts of this clonotype. Written as DNA, the CDR3 is TGTGCCAGCGGCCCTCCTACCGGGGGTGACCCCTCACTATGGGGCTACACCTTC. Encoded protein: CASGPPTGGDPSLWGYTF. This chain links TRBV7-9 with TRBJ1-2; a weak D match, TRBD1 (5 bases). Looked up from germline, CDR1 is SEHNR and CDR2 is FQNEAQ (reference sequence). The CDR3 loop spans 18 amino acids. Trimming cost V 8 bases and J 8 bases, with 33 bases left between them.

This clonotype showed up just a few times. The gene calls are TRBV7-3 and TRBJ2-3, with D perhaps assigned TRBD1 or TRBD2 (5 bases each). There are 16 residues in the CDR3. Deletions cut 6 bases from V and 2 bases from J, with 18 bases between. Germline-derived CDR1 and CDR2 are SGHTA and FQGTGA. This CDR3 reads CASSLGASKSTDTQYF. CDR3 bases: TGTGCCAGCAGTTTAGGGGCTAGCAAGTCCACAGATACGCAGTATTTT.